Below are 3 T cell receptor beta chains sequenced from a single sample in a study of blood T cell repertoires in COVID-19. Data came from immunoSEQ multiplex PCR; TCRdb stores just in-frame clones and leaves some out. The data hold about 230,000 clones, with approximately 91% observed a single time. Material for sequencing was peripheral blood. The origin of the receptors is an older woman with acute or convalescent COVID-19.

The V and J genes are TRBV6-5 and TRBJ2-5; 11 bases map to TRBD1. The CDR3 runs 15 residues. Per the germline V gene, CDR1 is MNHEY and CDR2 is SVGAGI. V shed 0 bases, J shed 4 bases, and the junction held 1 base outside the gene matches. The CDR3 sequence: CASSYSGQGAETQYF. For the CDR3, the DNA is TGTGCCAGCAGTTACTCAGGACAGGGGGCAGAGACCCAGTACTTC.

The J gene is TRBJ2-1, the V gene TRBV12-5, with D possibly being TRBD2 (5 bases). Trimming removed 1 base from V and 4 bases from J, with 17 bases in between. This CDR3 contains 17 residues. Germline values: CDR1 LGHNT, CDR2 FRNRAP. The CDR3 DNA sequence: TGTGCTAGTGGTTTGGAGAAACTAGTGTCGGGGTACAATGAGCAGTTCTTC. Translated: CASGLEKLVSGYNEQFF.

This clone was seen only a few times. CDR3 loop: CASSPDQDRGGYTF. The DNA for the CDR3 is TGCGCCAGCAGCCCGGACCAGGACAGGGGTGGCTACACCTTC. This chain uses TRBV5-1 with TRBJ1-2; 9 bases align to TRBD1. From germline, CDR1 is SGHRS and CDR2 YFSETQ. The CDR3 extends over 14 amino acids. The ends lost 4 bases at V and 7 bases at J; junction bases unmatched: 8.